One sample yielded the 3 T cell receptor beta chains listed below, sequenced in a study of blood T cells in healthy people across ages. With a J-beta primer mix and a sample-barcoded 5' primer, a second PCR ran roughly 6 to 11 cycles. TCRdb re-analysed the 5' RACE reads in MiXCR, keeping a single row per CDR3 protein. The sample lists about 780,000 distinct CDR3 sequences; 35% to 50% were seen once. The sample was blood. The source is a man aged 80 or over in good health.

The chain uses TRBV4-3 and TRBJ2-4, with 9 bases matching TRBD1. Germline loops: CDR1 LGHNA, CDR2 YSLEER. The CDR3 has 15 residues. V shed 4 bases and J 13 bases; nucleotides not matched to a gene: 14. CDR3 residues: CASSPGTGSVNEQYF. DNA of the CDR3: TGCGCCAGCAGCCCCGGGACAGGGTCTGTCAATGAGCAGTACTTC.

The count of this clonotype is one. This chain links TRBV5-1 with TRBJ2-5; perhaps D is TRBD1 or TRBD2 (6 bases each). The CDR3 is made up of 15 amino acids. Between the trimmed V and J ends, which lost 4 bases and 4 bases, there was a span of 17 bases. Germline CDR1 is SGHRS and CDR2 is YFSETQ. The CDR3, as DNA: TGCGCCAGCAGCGGGGGGACACCCAGGACAGAGACCCAGTACTTC. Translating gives CASSGGTPRTETQYF.

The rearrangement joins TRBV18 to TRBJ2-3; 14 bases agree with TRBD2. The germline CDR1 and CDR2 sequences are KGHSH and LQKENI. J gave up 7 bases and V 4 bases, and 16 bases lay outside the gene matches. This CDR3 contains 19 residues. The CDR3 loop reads CASSLLPGLAGDPLNTQYF. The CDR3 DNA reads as TGTGCCAGCTCACTTCTCCCGGGACTAGCGGGGGACCCTTTAAATACGCAGTATTTT. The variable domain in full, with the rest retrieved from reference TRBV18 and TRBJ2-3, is NAGVMQNPRHLVRRRGQEARLRCSPMKGHSHVYWYRQLPEEGLKFMVYLQKENIIDESGMPKERFSAEFPKEGPSILRIQQVVRGDSAAYFCASSLLPGLAGDPLNTQYFGPGTRLTVL.